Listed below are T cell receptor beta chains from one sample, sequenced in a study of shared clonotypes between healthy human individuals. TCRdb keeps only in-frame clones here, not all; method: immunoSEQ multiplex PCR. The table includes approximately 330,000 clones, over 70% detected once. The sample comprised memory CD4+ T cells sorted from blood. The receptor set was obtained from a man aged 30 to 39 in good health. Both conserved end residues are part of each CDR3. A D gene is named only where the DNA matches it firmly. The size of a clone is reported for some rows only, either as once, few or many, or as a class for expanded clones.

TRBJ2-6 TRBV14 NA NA CASSQVRGQPSGANVLTF TGTGCCAGCAGCCAAGTACGCGGGCAACCCTCTGGGGCCAACGTCCTGACTTTC
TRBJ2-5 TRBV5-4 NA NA CASSLRGGQETQYF TGTGCCAGCAGCTTGAGGGGGGGTCAAGAGACCCAGTACTTC
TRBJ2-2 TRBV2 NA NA CASGINTGELFF TGTGCCAGTGGGATTAACACCGGGGAGCTGTTTTTT
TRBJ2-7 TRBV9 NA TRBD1 CASSYNQNQGEEQYF TGTGCCAGCAGCTATAACCAAAATCAGGGGGAAGAGCAGTACTTC
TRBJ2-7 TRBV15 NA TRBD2 CATSPLTSGSESSYEQYF TGTGCCACCAGCCCCTTAACCAGCGGGAGTGAAAGCTCCTACGAGCAGTACTTC
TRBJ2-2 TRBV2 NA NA CASRRQEDTGELFF TGTGCCAGCAGGAGACAGGAGGACACCGGGGAGCTGTTTTTT
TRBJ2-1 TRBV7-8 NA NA CASSSEDSTNEQFF TGTGCCAGCAGCTCGGAGGACAGTACGAATGAGCAGTTCTTC
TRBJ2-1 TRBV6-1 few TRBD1 CASTAEPGQINEQFF TGTGCCAGCACGGCCGAACCGGGACAGATAAATGAGCAGTTCTTC
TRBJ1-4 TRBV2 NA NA CASSDDRAGRLFF TGTGCCAGCAGTGACGATAGGGCAGGGAGACTGTTTTTT
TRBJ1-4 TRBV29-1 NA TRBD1 CSTLTGGNEKLFF TGCAGCACTTTGACAGGGGGCAATGAAAAACTGTTTTTT
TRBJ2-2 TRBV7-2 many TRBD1 CASSRDRVGGELFF TGTGCCAGCAGCCGGGACAGGGTAGGCGGGGAGCTGTTTTTT
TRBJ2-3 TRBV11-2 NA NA CASSLDGGVDTQYF TGTGCCAGCAGCTTAGATGGGGGAGTTGATACGCAGTATTTT
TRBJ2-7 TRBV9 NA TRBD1 CASSVARGPTYEQYF TGTGCCAGCAGCGTAGCAAGGGGGCCTACCTACGAGCAGTACTTC
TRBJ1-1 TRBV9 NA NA CASSPDIMNTEAFF TGTGCCAGCAGCCCGGACATAATGAACACTGAAGCTTTCTTT
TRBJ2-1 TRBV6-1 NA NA CASSELPRGGNEQFF TGTGCCAGCAGTGAATTACCCAGGGGCGGCAATGAGCAGTTCTTC
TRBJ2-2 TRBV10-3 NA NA CAIKGGPIGGGELFF TGTGCCATCAAAGGGGGGCCGATCGGAGGCGGGGAGCTGTTTTTT
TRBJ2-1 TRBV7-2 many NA CASSSGRRAEQFF TGTGCCAGCAGCTCCGGCCGGAGGGCAGAGCAGTTCTTC
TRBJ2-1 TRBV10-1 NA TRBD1 CASSESPGGQGNEQFF TGCGCCAGCAGTGAGTCACCAGGGGGCCAGGGGAATGAGCAGTTCTTC
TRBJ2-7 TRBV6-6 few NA CASTLSGGYEQYF TGTGCCAGCACCCTTAGTGGGGGCTACGAGCAGTACTTC
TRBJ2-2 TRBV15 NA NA CATSRDLPGLGSTGELFF TGTGCCACCAGCAGAGATCTACCGGGACTGGGCTCCACCGGGGAGCTGTTTTTT
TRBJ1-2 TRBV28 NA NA CASSFGSHTYGYTF TGTGCCAGCAGTTTCGGCAGCCACACCTATGGCTACACCTTC
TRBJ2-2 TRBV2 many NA CASQLTGSISPGELFF TGTGCCAGCCAGCTGACTGGGAGCATTAGTCCCGGGGAGCTGTTTTTT
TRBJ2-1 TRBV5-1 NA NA CASSPGTYGGEQFF TGCGCCAGCAGCCCCGGGACCTACGGGGGTGAGCAGTTCTTC
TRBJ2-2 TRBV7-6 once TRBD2 CASSFTGGPGTGELFF TGTGCCAGCAGCTTTACGGGAGGGCCGGGAACCGGGGAGCTGTTTTTT
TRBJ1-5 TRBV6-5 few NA CASRGQSNNQPQHF TGTGCCAGCAGGGGCCAAAGTAATAATCAGCCCCAGCATTTT
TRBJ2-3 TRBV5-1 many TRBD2 CASSYSGSRDTDTQYF TGCGCCAGCAGTTATAGCGGGAGCAGGGACACAGATACGCAGTATTTT
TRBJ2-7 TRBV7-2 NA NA CASSLGVGGLIYEQYF TGTGCCAGCAGCCTGGGGGTGGGAGGCCTAATCTACGAGCAGTACTTC
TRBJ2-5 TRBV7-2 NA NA CASSSVVSQGTQYF TGTGCCAGCAGCTCTGTCGTGTCTCAGGGGACCCAGTACTTC
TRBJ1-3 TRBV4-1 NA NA CASSQERLGGSGNTIYF TGCGCCAGCAGCCAAGAACGCTTGGGGGGATCTGGAAACACCATATATTTT
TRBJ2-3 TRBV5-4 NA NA CASSLISSDTQYF TGTGCCAGCAGCTTGATTTCATCAGATACGCAGTATTTT
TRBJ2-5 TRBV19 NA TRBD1 CASSIDQRVGQGMTETQYF TGTGCCAGTAGTATAGATCAACGGGTGGGACAGGGGATGACGGAGACCCAGTACTTC
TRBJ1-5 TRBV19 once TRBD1 CASRVDRVQPQHF TGTGCCAGTAGAGTAGACAGGGTACAGCCCCAGCATTTT